This T cell receptor beta chain was sequenced during a study of CD8 T cells in ankylosing spondylitis. Study-wide results and limits: Relatively scarce in peripheral blood, disease-linked clones were CD8+. Matched synovial fluid from ankylosing spondylitis patients was reported to be enriched for disease-linked clones. One TCR beta motif, made up of eight highly homologous variants, appeared characteristic of ankylosing spondylitis blood. Some of these motif variants have turned up before, in reports on reactive arthritis synovial fluid and blood.

This clonotype occurred many times. No antigen is known for it. V was clipped by 5 bases and J by 2 bases, with 17 bases between them. In germline, CDR1 is SGHRS, CDR2 YFSETQ. This CDR3 is built from 16 residues. Generation of TCR beta libraries employed quantitative 5'-RACE incorporating molecular barcodes. In TCRdb, the 5' RACE reads were re-called with MiXCR into one record per CDR3 protein. Of about 700,000 distinct CDR3 sequences detected, 15% to 20% appear once; the ten largest clones hold around 20%. The receptor comes from a male donor with ankylosing spondylitis. The chain carries TRBV5-1 and TRBJ2-1, with D possibly TRBD2 on 7 matching bases. Material: blood, either unsorted or a sorted T cell fraction (not recorded which). CDR3 nucleotides: TGCGCCAGCAGTATGGCGGGGGCAGTAACCTACAATGAGCAGTTCTTC. Translation: CASSMAGAVTYNEQFF.